The next 4 T cell receptor beta chains were all read from a single sample in a study of T cells expressing NK-cell markers. Following a re-call of the 5' RACE reads, TCRdb has one entry per CDR3 protein and lacks DNA. The sample totals fewer than 300,000 distinct CDR3 sequences. The specimen was blood T cells: a sorted CD56 or NKG2C T cell subset, CD4+ or CD8+ T cells, or bulk PBMC T cells (not recorded which). These receptors were taken from a woman aged 18 to 75 in good health.

V usage is TRBV18 and J usage is TRBJ1-3. From germline, CDR1 is KGHSH and CDR2 LQKENI. The CDR3 runs 16 residues. The CDR3 is CASSPLGTPTGNTIYF.

The J gene is TRBJ2-7, the V gene TRBV6-1; there is no DNA to check the TCRdb D call of TRBD2. The CDR3 covers 21 residues. CDR1 is MNHNS, CDR2 SASEGT, per germline. CDR3 residues: CASSGDPWSRAGASLIYEQYF.

The J gene is TRBJ2-2, the V gene TRBV20-1; TCRdb's D gene call, TRBD1, goes unchecked for lack of DNA. This CDR3 comprises 14 residues. The germline CDR1 and CDR2 sequences are DFQATT and SNEGSKA (reference sequence). This CDR3 is CSAARPQGTGELFF.

This chain connects TRBV12-3 or TRBV12-4 to TRBJ2-5; TCRdb lists TRBD1, though no DNA is available to test this call. CDR3 length: 14 amino acids. The CDR3 sequence: CASSFRVGGETQYF.